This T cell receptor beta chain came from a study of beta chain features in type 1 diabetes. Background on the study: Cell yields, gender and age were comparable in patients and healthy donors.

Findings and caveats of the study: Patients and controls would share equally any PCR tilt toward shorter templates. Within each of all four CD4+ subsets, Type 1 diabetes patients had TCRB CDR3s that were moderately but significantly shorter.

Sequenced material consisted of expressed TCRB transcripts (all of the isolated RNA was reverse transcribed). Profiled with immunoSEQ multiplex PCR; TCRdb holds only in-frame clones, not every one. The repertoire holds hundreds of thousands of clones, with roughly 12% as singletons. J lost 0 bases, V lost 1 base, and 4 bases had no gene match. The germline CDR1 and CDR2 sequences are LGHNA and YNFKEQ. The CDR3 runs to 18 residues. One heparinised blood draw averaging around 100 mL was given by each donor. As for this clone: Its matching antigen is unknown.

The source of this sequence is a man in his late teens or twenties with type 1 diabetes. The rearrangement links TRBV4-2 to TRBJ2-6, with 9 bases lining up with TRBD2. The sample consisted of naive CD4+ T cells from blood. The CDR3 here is CASSQVLAGTSGANVLTF. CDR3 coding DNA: TGTGCCAGCAGCCAAGTCCTAGCGGGGACCTCTGGGGCCAACGTCCTGACTTTC.